This T cell receptor (beta chain) was sequenced during a study of cytomegalovirus exposure and HLA in healthy donors. The study's findings and limits: Analyzed later, association rates of TCRs varied across HLA loci, with DRB1 most and HLA-C fewest.

A remark on this clone: The antigen is not known.

Researchers ran the PCR with 60 Vbeta and 13 Jbeta primers. Assay: immunoSEQ multiplex PCR; the TCRdb copy retains only in-frame clones and omits some. The data contain about 190,000 clones, 79% of them singletons. The CDR3 is 14 residues long. V lost 5 bases and J lost 5; bases outside the gene matches: 8. Germline-derived CDR1 and CDR2 are LNHDA and SQIVND (reference sequence). J is TRBJ2-7 and V is TRBV19, with 8 bases fitting TRBD1. Sequencing was carried out using PBMCs. The source of this sequence is a woman under 30 in good health and CMV-seronegative. CDR3 coding DNA: TGTGCCAGTAGTCCCCGACAGGGGATCGACGAGCAGTACTTC. Translating it yields CASSPRQGIDEQYF.